The clone carrying this T cell receptor beta chain has more than one count but fewer than ten. The antigen remains unidentified. This specimen comes from a study of cytomegalovirus exposure and HLA in healthy donors. Study at large: Falling in the Caucasian-associated ancestry cluster were approximately 84% of approximately 400 genotyped donors.

The PCR made use of 60 Vbeta and 13 Jbeta primers. TCRdb's copy holds only in-frame clones and misses some; the assay was immunoSEQ multiplex PCR. The sample consists of around 120,000 clones, around 80% of them appearing once. Findings of the study overall: Likely technical artifact: a cluster of highly shared sequence variants. Association of a missense DCLRE1C variant with TCR beta V- and J-gene trimming was reported in a later analysis.

CDR1 is SGHDT, CDR2 YYEEEE, per germline. The ends were cut back, 2 bases at V and 3 bases at J, with 9 bases in the middle. This CDR3 has 15 amino acids. The material sequenced was PBMCs. The source of this sequence is a woman aged 40 to 55 in good health and CMV-seropositive. The V call is TRBV5-6, the J call TRBJ2-6; TRBD1 is a possible D gene (6 bases). The CDR3 sequence: CASSFRQVGANVLTF. CDR3 DNA sequence: TGTGCCAGCAGCTTCCGACAGGTTGGGGCCAACGTCCTGACTTTC.